Sequencing of this TCR beta chain was carried out in a study of response to subunit inactivated influenza vaccine. Study-level findings and limits: Researchers suggested that each seasonal influenza vaccination recruits few new T cells.

Each CDR3 protein gets one entry after TCRdb re-called the RT-PCR reads with MiXCR. The repertoire consists of about 530,000 distinct CDR3 sequences, with over 10% occurring once and the leading ten covering roughly 13%. Trimming took 5 bases from V and 1 from J; bases not matched to a gene: 4. This CDR3 spans 15 amino acids. Germline-derived CDR1 and CDR2 are MNHNS and SASEGT. Notes on this clonotype: The antigen is undetermined.

The source is a man in his forties or fifties who received an inactivated influenza vaccine. This sequence joins TRBV6-1 and TRBJ2-7; 11 bases are a match to TRBD2. Sequenced material: PBMCs from blood, taken 40 to 50 days after vaccination. CDR3 coding DNA: TGTGCCAGCAGTATTGGACTAGCGGGTTCCTACGAGCAGTACTTC. Amino acids: CASSIGLAGSYEQYF.